The 17 T cell receptor beta chains listed next were all sequenced from one sample in a study of PD-1 blockade in classical Hodgkin lymphoma. Each patient relapsed following autologous stem cell transplantation, and prior brentuximab vedotin exposure differed. Clones were sequenced by immunoSEQ multiplex PCR, and TCRdb holds only the in-frame ones, with some missing. The table has approximately 100,000 clones, about 89% seen once. The sample was peripheral blood mononuclear cells (PBMCs), taken before the second cycle of nivolumab. All receptors derive from a human donor with classical Hodgkin lymphoma.

The chain links TRBV7-9 to TRBJ1-5, with TRBD1 matching 7 bases. The CDR3 is made up of 14 amino acids. CDR1 and CDR2 from the germline V gene are SEHNR and FQNEAQ (reference sequence). J was trimmed by 5 bases and V by 3 bases; bases with no gene match: 4. DNA for the CDR3: TGTGCCAGCAGCTTTACAGGGGTCCATCAGCCCCAGCATTTT. Translating it yields CASSFTGVHQPQHF.

The chain is built from TRBV29-1 and TRBJ2-1; D remains ambiguous. V was pared by 5 bases and J by 8 bases, with 10 bases between. CDR1 and CDR2 (germline): SQVTM, ANQGSEA. This CDR3 is 11 amino acids long. The CDR3 sequence: CSVWFSYEQFF. Written as DNA, the CDR3 is TGCAGCGTTTGGTTTTCGTATGAGCAGTTCTTC.

The J gene is TRBJ2-5, the V gene TRBV30; 9 bases map to TRBD2. Trimming took 0 bases from V and 4 from J; bases not matched to a gene: 12. Germline V lookup: CDR1 GTSNPN, CDR2 SVGIG (reference sequence). The CDR3 consists of 17 residues. Written as DNA, the CDR3 is TGTGCCTGGAGTGTAGGAGGAAGCGGGGGGCCCAGAGAGACCCAGTACTTC. Translation: CAWSVGGSGGPRETQYF.

The CDR3 DNA reads as TGTGCCAGTAGTATAGAAATCAGACAACGGCAGCCCCAGCATTTT. Amino acid sequence: CASSIEIRQRQPQHF. The chain combines TRBV19 with TRBJ1-5; D uncertain. The CDR3 runs 15 residues. CDR1 LNHDA and CDR2 SQIVND come from the germline V gene (reference sequence). V was cut by 0 bases and J by 7 bases, with 13 bases left in between.

This sequence joins TRBV19 and TRBJ2-1; D tentatively fits TRBD1 or TRBD2 (5 bases each). Trimming pared 2 bases from V and 9 bases from J, leaving 14 bases between. Looked up from germline, CDR1 is LNHDA and CDR2 is SQIVND (reference sequence). This CDR3 is built from 14 residues. The CDR3 loop reads CASSIWPRGTEQFF. The CDR3 DNA follows: TGTGCCAGTAGTATATGGCCCCGGGGCACTGAGCAGTTCTTC.

This sequence joins TRBV4-3 and TRBJ2-5, with D unclear. Germline V lookup: CDR1 LGHNA, CDR2 YSLEER. The CDR3 spans 16 residues. The germline V and J ends were trimmed by 1 base and 0 bases, with 12 bases remaining between them. CDR3 in DNA: TGCGCCAGCAGCCAAGGACGCGGTTGGTACCAAGAGACCCAGTACTTC. As protein: CASSQGRGWYQETQYF.

Comment on this clone: Other DNA sequences in the sample encode the same CDR3. V and J are TRBV2 and TRBJ1-1; the D is unclear. The CDR3 consists of 12 residues. Germline CDR1 is SNHLY and CDR2 is FYNNEI. The CDR3 protein is CASQSSGTEAFF. CDR3 DNA: TGTGCTAGCCAGTCTAGTGGGACTGAAGCTTTCTTT.

This chain joins TRBV15 and TRBJ2-7; 8 bases line up with TRBD1. With V trimmed by 9 bases and J by 6 bases, 13 bases remained unmatched. This CDR3 has 14 amino acids. Germline values: CDR1 LNHNV, CDR2 YYDKDF (reference sequence). The CDR3 protein is CATNGSGQGIEQYF. Written as DNA, the CDR3 is TGTGCCACTAACGGCTCAGGACAGGGTATCGAGCAGTACTTC.

This chain joins TRBV7-7 and TRBJ2-2; D might be TRBD1 (6 bases). The CDR3 totals 14 residues. Germline loops: CDR1 SSHAT, CDR2 FNYEAQ (reference sequence). The germline V and J ends were trimmed by 7 bases and 5 bases, with 14 bases remaining between them. Here the CDR3 DNA reads TGTGCCAGCACAGGGGCCTTGGGGACCGGGGAGCTGTTTTTT. This translates into CASTGALGTGELFF.

The V gene is TRBV30, the J gene TRBJ2-3; D is uncertain. The CDR3 length is 15 residues. Germline CDR1 GTSNPN, CDR2 SVGIG (reference sequence). Trimming took 1 base from V and 1 from J, leaving 12 bases between them. CDR3 sequence reads: CAWSAGPLRTDTQYF. In DNA, the CDR3 is TGTGCCTGGAGTGCCGGGCCGTTACGCACAGATACGCAGTATTTT. The full variable domain, completed using reference TRBV30 and TRBJ2-3, is SQTIHQWPATLVQPVGSPLSLECTVEGTSNPNLYWYRQAAGRGLQLLFYSVGIGQISSEVPQNLSASRPQDRQFILSSKKLLLSDSGFYLCAWSAGPLRTDTQYFGPGTRLTVL.

Only one count was recorded for this clone. The genes are TRBV4-3 and TRBJ1-2; TRBD1 agrees at 8 bases. This CDR3 comprises 15 residues. Germline CDR1 is LGHNA and CDR2 is YSLEER. J was trimmed by 7 bases and V by 3 bases; bases with no gene match: 10. The DNA of the CDR3 is TGCGCCAGCAGCCACCTGACAGGGGATACTAGTGGCTACACCTTC. This translates into CASSHLTGDTSGYTF.

This sequence joins TRBV10-3 and TRBJ1-5; D call uncertain. V was pared by 6 bases and J by 1 base, with 10 bases between. The CDR3 consists of 14 residues. The germline CDR1 and CDR2 sequences are ENHRY and SYGVKD. The CDR3 coding sequence is TGTGCCATCAGCTCCTCAAACAGCAATCAGCCCCAGCATTTT. As protein: CAISSSNSNQPQHF.

This clone was picked up one time. The V call is TRBV2, the J call TRBJ2-7; D is ambiguous. The V gene's germline CDR1 is SNHLY and CDR2 FYNNEI. The CDR3 has 12 residues. The V end lost 8 bases, the J end lost 7 bases, and 15 bases lay between the germline ends. Here the CDR3 reads CASPNGDGEQYF. In nucleotides, the CDR3 is TGTGCCAGCCCTAATGGGGATGGAGAGCAGTACTTC. Full variable domain (remainder filled in from reference TRBV2 and TRBJ2-7): EPEVTQTPSHQVTQMGQEVILRCVPISNHLYFYWYRQILGQKVEFLVSFYNNEISEKSEIFDDQFSVERPDGSNFTLKIRSTKLEDSAMYFCASPNGDGEQYFGPGTRLTVT.

The table lists this clone with a few counts. The rearrangement links TRBV9 to TRBJ1-6; no definite D call. This CDR3 comprises 15 residues. Germline loops: CDR1 SGDLS, CDR2 YYNGEE. Between the trimmed V and J ends, which lost 4 bases and 10 bases, there was a span of 18 bases. The CDR3 coding sequence is TGTGCCAGCAGCCCAGAGTCACGGGGAGAGTCACCCCTCCACTTT. Protein sequence: CASSPESRGESPLHF.

This clone is categorized as medium-sized. The chain uses TRBV5-1 and TRBJ1-1; D remains unclear. V was clipped by 2 bases and J by 3 bases, with 14 bases between them. This CDR3 has 15 amino acids. Germline assignment: CDR1 SGHRS and CDR2 YFSETQ. CDR3 protein: CASSFDGLRDTEAFF. The DNA of the CDR3 is TGCGCCAGCAGCTTCGATGGACTCCGGGACACTGAAGCTTTCTTT.

The count of this clone is one. The rearrangement links TRBV12-5 to TRBJ2-1, with 10 bases aligning to TRBD1. The CDR3 has 16 amino acids. Unmatched junction bases numbered 4, after V lost 4 bases and J lost 1 base. Germline V gene lookup returns CDR1 LGHNT and CDR2 FRNRAP. The chain's CDR3 is CASGWGQGMSYNEQFF. The CDR3 nucleotides are TGTGCTAGTGGTTGGGGACAGGGGATGTCCTACAATGAGCAGTTCTTC.

The chain uses TRBV30 and TRBJ1-1; tentative D call: TRBD1 (5 bases). Trimming took 3 bases from V and 5 from J, leaving 13 bases between them. In germline, CDR1 is GTSNPN, CDR2 SVGIG (reference sequence). This CDR3 region has 13 residues. The CDR3 DNA reads TGTGCCTGGAGCCGGGGCTCGAGGACTGAAGCTTTCTTT. Its translation: CAWSRGSRTEAFF. Full variable domain (remainder filled in from reference TRBV30 and TRBJ1-1): SQTIHQWPATLVQPVGSPLSLECTVEGTSNPNLYWYRQAAGRGLQLLFYSVGIGQISSEVPQNLSASRPQDRQFILSSKKLLLSDSGFYLCAWSRGSRTEAFFGQGTRLTVV.